The source of this T cell receptor beta chain is a study of CD8+ T cells in alopecia areata. Background on the study: Treated patients were dosed with oral tofacitinib, taking 5 to 10 mg twice daily. Notes on the study in general: Normal scalp had lower clonality than lesional scalp, with alopecia totalis/universalis lesions showing this most strongly.

The germline V gene encodes CDR1 SNHLY and CDR2 FYNNEI. Trimming removed 6 bases at V and 6 bases at J, with 16 bases between. There are 14 residues in the CDR3. As regards this clone: Its antigen remains unidentified.

Lesional scalp tissue (obtained by punch biopsy) and peripheral blood were collected from alopecia areata patients. The authors extracted RNA and reverse transcribed it into cDNA as the sequencing template. Clones were sequenced by immunoSEQ multiplex PCR, and TCRdb holds only the in-frame ones, with some missing. The table includes some 180,000 clones, roughly 59% detected once. The sequence was obtained from a human donor with alopecia areata. Sequences were derived from CD4+ T cells sorted from blood, sampled at week 0. The chain combines TRBV2 with TRBJ2-3; D possibly corresponds to TRBD2 (5 bases). DNA of the CDR3: TGTGCCAGCAGCGAAACGGGAATTAAGGATACGCAGTATTTT. Its protein is CASSETGIKDTQYF.